This T cell receptor beta chain was found in a study of persistence of HIV-infected CD4 T cells. The V gene end was trimmed by 5 bases and the J gene end by 9 bases; junction bases not matched to a gene: 13. Germline V gene data show CDR1 as KGHSH and CDR2 as LQKENI. CDR3 length equals 14 residues. About this clone itself: Antigen specificity is unknown.

Overlapping HIV-1 Gag 15-mer peptides at about 1 ug per peptide per mL were used. CD40L/CD69 double-negative CD45RO-high memory CD4+ T cells were collected. The immunoSEQ assay was version 4, run in survey mode. Only in-frame clones appear in the TCRdb table, and some are missing; sequencing was by immunoSEQ multiplex PCR. The sample shows over 60,000 clones, just under 75% of them seen only once. The chain couples TRBV18 to TRBJ2-7, with TRBD1 identical over 7 bases. This material consisted of CD4+ T cells sorted from PBMCs after roughly 19-hour stimulation, taken from a patient who received antiretroviral therapy. The sequence came from an adult man with HIV who was CMV-seropositive. CDR3 loop: CASSSKTGALGQYF. The CDR3 nucleotides are TGTGCCAGCTCATCCAAAACAGGGGCGCTAGGGCAGTACTTC. The whole variable domain, filled in from reference TRBV18 and TRBJ2-7, reads NAGVMQNPRHLVRRRGQEARLRCSPMKGHSHVYWYRQLPEEGLKFMVYLQKENIIDESGMPKERFSAEFPKEGPSILRIQQVVRGDSAAYFCASSSKTGALGQYFGPGTRLTVT.